These 10 T cell receptor beta chains share one sample of origin, sequenced in a study of identifying expanded T cells in peripheral blood. Repertoires were generated with immunoSEQ multiplex PCR, while TCRdb's copy carries only in-frame clones and drops some. This sample has 91,000 or so clones, with 88% found just once. The material sequenced was blood. The source of these receptors is a person aged 18 to 75 in good health.

The CDR3 loop is CASSLRGANGNTIYF. The CDR3 nucleotides read TGCGCCAGCAGCTTGAGAGGGGCGAATGGAAACACCATATATTTT. The chain employs TRBV5-1 and TRBJ1-3, with a weak D call TRBD1 (5 bases). Germline assignment: CDR1 SGHRS and CDR2 YFSETQ. Trimming left V 1 base short and J 3 bases short, with 11 bases between. The CDR3 has 15 residues.

This sequence joins TRBV5-5 and TRBJ2-7; D unresolved. Trimming stripped 0 bases from V and 2 bases from J, with 6 bases between. The length of the CDR3 is 13 residues. Germline assignment: CDR1 SGHKS and CDR2 YYEKEE (reference sequence). CDR3 in amino acids: CASSLVATYEQYF. The CDR3 DNA follows: TGTGCCAGCAGCTTGGTGGCTACCTACGAGCAGTACTTC.

This clone was observed a few times. The chain combines TRBV10-1 with TRBJ2-5; D unresolved. The V and J ends lost 3 bases and 5 bases respectively, with 10 bases between them. Germline V gene lookup returns CDR1 WNHNN and CDR2 SYGVQD (reference sequence). The CDR3 consists of 13 residues. CDR3 in amino acids: CASSEGHLETQYF. The DNA for the CDR3 is TGCGCCAGCAGTGAAGGTCATCTGGAGACCCAGTACTTC.

V and J are TRBV2 and TRBJ1-2; D possibly corresponds to TRBD1 (5 bases). Germline loops: CDR1 SNHLY, CDR2 FYNNEI. The CDR3 covers 14 residues. V lost 2 bases to trimming and J lost 2 bases, with 9 bases between them. As DNA, the CDR3 is TGTGCCAGCAGTGAAAACAGGATAAACTATGGCTACACCTTC. Amino acids: CASSENRINYGYTF. Complete variable domain (other parts from reference TRBV2 and TRBJ1-2): EPEVTQTPSHQVTQMGQEVILRCVPISNHLYFYWYRQILGQKVEFLVSFYNNEISEKSEIFDDQFSVERPDGSNFTLKIRSTKLEDSAMYFCASSENRINYGYTFGSGTRLTVV.

The CDR3 bases are TGTGCCAGCCGCCTCATGGGGGGAGATCAGCCCCAGCATTTT. It translates to CASRLMGGDQPQHF. The rearrangement links TRBV28 to TRBJ1-5, with a possible D match to TRBD1 (5 bases). Trimming removed 8 bases from V and 5 bases from J, with 16 bases in between. The CDR3 consists of 14 residues. Per germline, CDR1 MDHEN and CDR2 SYDVKM.

The V call is TRBV1, the J call TRBJ1-5; TRBD1 is taken as the D call from the table, unchecked against the DNA. TRBV1 is tagged as a pseudogene. The CDR3 sequence is 20 residues long. The CDR3, as DNA: TGCACCAGCAGCCAAGAGTCGGGCTCCAGGGGGCCCCCTTGCAATCAGCCCCAGCATTTT. Amino acid sequence: CTSSQESGSRGPPCNQPQHF.

This chain uses TRBV5-3 with TRBJ1-1, with D possibly matching TRBD1 (5 bases). TRBV5-3 is given ORF status, its function remaining uncertain. This CDR3 is 13 amino acids long. The V end was cut by 4 bases, the J end by 4 bases, with 11 bases between. The CDR3 coding sequence is TGTGCCAGAAGCGGCGGGACGTGCACTGAAGCTTTCTTT. It encodes CARSGGTCTEAFF.

The genes are TRBV7-2 and TRBJ1-5; the D gene is possibly TRBD1 (5 bases). Per the germline V gene, CDR1 is SGHTA and CDR2 is FQGNSA. With 5 bases removed from V and 7 bases from J, the gap between germline ends came to 12 bases. CDR3 size: 13 residues. CDR3 region: CASSTQRDQPQHF. DNA of the CDR3: TGTGCCAGCAGCACTCAAAGGGACCAGCCCCAGCATTTT.

In its sample, this clone was seen a few times. The chain has TRBV2 and TRBJ1-2, with 7 nucleotides matching TRBD1. The CDR3 totals 15 residues. V lost 4 bases to trimming and J lost 3 bases; unmatched junction nucleotides: 8. Germline V gene sequence: CDR1 SNHLY, CDR2 FYNNEI. In DNA, the CDR3 is TGTGCCAGCAGTGTCCGACAGGGTTTATACTATGGCTACACCTTC. It codes for CASSVRQGLYYGYTF.

The chain employs TRBV19 and TRBJ2-7, with D unclear. V was pared by 3 bases and J by 0 bases, with 15 bases between. This CDR3 has 16 residues. Per germline, CDR1 LNHDA and CDR2 SQIVND (reference sequence). Here the CDR3 DNA reads TGTGCCAGTAGTATGGAGAAAGATTTACGCTCCTACGAGCAGTACTTC. Its translation: CASSMEKDLRSYEQYF.